The 7 T cell receptor beta chains listed next were all sequenced from one sample in a study of OX40 agonist ivuxolimab in advanced cancers. TCRdb keeps only in-frame clones here, not all; method: immunoSEQ multiplex PCR. The sample includes 75,000 to 100,000 clones, 70% to 90% of them seen just once. The starting material was CD4+ or CD8+ T cells sorted from blood, obtained in a trial of the OX40 agonist ivuxolimab. All receptors come from an adult with an advanced solid tumor such as melanoma, head and neck, liver or kidney cancer.

This sequence joins TRBV6-1 and TRBJ2-3; no reliable D call. CDR3 length equals 15 residues. Germline CDR1 reads MNHNS; CDR2 reads SASEGT. Trimming removed 3 bases from V and 0 bases from J, with 10 bases in between. CDR3 DNA: TGTGCCAGCAGTGATCGACTGTTTAGCACAGATACGCAGTATTTT. Amino acid sequence: CASSDRLFSTDTQYF.

The V gene is TRBV15, the J gene TRBJ2-7; D remains unclear. The CDR3 is 13 amino acids. Trimming took 8 bases from V and 0 from J, leaving 11 bases between them. Germline V gene lookup returns CDR1 LNHNV and CDR2 YYDKDF (reference sequence). The DNA of the CDR3 is TGTGCCACCGCATGGGCTTCCTCCTACGAGCAGTACTTC. As protein: CATAWASSYEQYF. Full variable domain (outside the CDR3, taken from reference TRBV15 and TRBJ2-7): DAMVIQNPRYQVTQFGKPVTLSCSQTLNHNVMYWYQQKSSQAPKLLFHYYDKDFNNEADTPDNFQSRRPNTSFCFLDIRSPGLGDTAMYLCATAWASSYEQYFGPGTRLTVT.

J is TRBJ2-1 and V is TRBV19, with TRBD2 matching 7 bases. With 2 bases clipped from V and 8 bases from J, the junction kept 9 bases outside the gene matches. This CDR3 contains 15 residues. Germline CDR1 reads LNHDA; CDR2 reads SQIVND (reference sequence). The CDR3 protein is CASSISSGLGDEQFF. DNA of the CDR3: TGTGCCAGTAGTATAAGTAGCGGGCTGGGTGATGAGCAGTTCTTC.

The chain combines TRBV19 with TRBJ2-7; tentatively, D is TRBD2 (5 bases). Germline V lookup: CDR1 LNHDA, CDR2 SQIVND (reference sequence). With 3 bases removed from V and 1 base from J, the gap between germline ends came to 10 bases. The CDR3 loop spans 14 amino acids. In DNA form, the CDR3 reads TGTGCCAGTAGTATGAGCGGAGATTCCTACGAGCAGTACTTC. Its translation is CASSMSGDSYEQYF.

The chain combines TRBV7-9 with TRBJ1-1; TRBD1 aligns across 9 bases. The CDR3 has 14 amino acids. With 5 bases clipped from V and 11 bases from J, the junction kept 12 bases outside the gene matches. Germline-derived CDR1 and CDR2 are SEHNR and FQNEAQ (reference sequence). The CDR3 region is CASSQGTGLIRAFF. The DNA of the CDR3 is TGTGCCAGCAGCCAAGGGACAGGGCTCATCAGGGCTTTCTTT.

The CDR3 DNA sequence: TGTGCCAGCAGCCCAAACAACTATGGCTACACCTTC. It yields the protein CASSPNNYGYTF. The J gene is TRBJ1-2, the V gene TRBV19; D remains unclear. This CDR3 is built from 12 residues. CDR1 is LNHDA and CDR2 is SQIVND in the germline V gene (reference sequence). V lost 9 bases, J lost 2 bases, and 10 bases lay in between.

This sequence joins TRBV18 and TRBJ1-3; 10 bases match TRBD1. The CDR3 is 17 amino acids. CDR1 and CDR2 from the germline V gene are KGHSH and LQKENI. After removal of 5 bases from V and 2 bases from J, the junction contained 9 bases not matched to a gene. The CDR3 DNA sequence: TGTGCCAGCTCAGACCGGGACAGGGGTCCCGCTGGAAACACCATATATTTT. It translates to CASSDRDRGPAGNTIYF.